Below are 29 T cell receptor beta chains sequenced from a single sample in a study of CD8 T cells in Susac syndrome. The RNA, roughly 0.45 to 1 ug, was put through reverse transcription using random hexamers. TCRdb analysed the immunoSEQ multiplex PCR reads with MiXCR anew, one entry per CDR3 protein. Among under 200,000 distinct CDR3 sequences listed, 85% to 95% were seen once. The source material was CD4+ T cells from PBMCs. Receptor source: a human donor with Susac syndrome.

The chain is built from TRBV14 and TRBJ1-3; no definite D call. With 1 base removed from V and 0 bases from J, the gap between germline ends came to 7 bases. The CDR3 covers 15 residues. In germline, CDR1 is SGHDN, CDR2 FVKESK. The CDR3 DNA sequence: TGTGCCAGCAGCCAAGTGGTCTTCTCTGGAAACACCATATATTTT. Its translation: CASSQVVFSGNTIYF.

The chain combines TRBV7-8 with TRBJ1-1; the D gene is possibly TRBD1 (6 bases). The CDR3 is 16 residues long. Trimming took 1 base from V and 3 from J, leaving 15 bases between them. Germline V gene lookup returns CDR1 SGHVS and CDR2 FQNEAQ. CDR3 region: CASSLGQAGYDTEAFF. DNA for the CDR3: TGTGCCAGCAGCTTAGGACAGGCGGGCTACGACACTGAAGCTTTCTTT.

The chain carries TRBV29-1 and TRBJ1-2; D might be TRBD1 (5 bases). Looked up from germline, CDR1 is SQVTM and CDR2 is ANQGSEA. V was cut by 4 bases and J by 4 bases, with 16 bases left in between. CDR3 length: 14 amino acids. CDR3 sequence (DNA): TGCAGCGTTGGTATAGGGGAAACGGGCTATGGCTACACCTTC. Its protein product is CSVGIGETGYGYTF.

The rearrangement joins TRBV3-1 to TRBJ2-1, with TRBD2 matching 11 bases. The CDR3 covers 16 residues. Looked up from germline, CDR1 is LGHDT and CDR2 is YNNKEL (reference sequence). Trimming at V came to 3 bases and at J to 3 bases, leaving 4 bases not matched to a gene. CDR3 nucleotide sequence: TGTGCCAGCAGCCACTTACTAGCGGGAGTCTACAATGAGCAGTTCTTC. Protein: CASSHLLAGVYNEQFF.

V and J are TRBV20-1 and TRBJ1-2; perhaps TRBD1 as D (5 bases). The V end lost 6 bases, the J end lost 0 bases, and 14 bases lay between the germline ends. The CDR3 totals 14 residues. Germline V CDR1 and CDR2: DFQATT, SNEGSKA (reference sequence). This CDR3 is CSADRDGANYGYTF. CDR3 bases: TGCAGTGCCGACCGGGACGGAGCTAACTATGGCTACACCTTC.

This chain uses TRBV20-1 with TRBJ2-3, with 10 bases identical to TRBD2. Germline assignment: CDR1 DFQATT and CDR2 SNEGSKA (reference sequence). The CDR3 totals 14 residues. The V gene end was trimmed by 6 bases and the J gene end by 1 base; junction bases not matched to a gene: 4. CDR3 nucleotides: TGCAGTGCCCGGACTAGCGGAGGCACAGATACGCAGTATTTT. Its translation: CSARTSGGTDTQYF.

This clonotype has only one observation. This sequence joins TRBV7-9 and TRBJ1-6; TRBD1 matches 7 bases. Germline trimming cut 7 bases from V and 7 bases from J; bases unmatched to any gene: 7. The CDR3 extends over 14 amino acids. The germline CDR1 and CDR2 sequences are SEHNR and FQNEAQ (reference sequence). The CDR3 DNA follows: TGTGCCAGCACCCTGGGACAGCTCAATTCACCCCTCCACTTT. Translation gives CASTLGQLNSPLHF.

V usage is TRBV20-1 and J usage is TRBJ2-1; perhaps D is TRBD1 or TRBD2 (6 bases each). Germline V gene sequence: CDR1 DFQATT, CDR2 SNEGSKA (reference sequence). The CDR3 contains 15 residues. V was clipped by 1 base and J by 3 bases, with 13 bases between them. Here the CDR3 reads CSARARRGNYNEQFF. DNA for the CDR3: TGCAGTGCTAGAGCTCGGAGGGGGAACTACAATGAGCAGTTCTTC.

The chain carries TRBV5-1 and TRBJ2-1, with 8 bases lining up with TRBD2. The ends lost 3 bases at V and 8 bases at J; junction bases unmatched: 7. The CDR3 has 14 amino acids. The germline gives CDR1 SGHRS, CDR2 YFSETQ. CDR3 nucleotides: TGCGCCAGCAGCTGGGGACTAGACATCGATGAGCAGTTCTTC. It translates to CASSWGLDIDEQFF.

CDR3 amino acids: CASSLRAVGGTTEAFF. In nucleotides, the CDR3 is TGTGCCAGCAGCTTAAGGGCAGTGGGGGGGACGACTGAAGCTTTCTTT. The chain carries TRBV7-2 and TRBJ1-1; weak D call: TRBD1 (5 bases). CDR1 is SGHTA, CDR2 FQGNSA, per germline. The CDR3 totals 16 residues. V lost 2 bases to trimming and J lost 5 bases, with 18 bases between them.

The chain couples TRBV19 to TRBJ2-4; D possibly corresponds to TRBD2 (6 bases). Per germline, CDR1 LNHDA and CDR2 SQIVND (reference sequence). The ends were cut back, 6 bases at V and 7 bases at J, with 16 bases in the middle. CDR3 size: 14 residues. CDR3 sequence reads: CASSRGGVANIQYF. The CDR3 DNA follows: TGTGCCAGTAGCCGAGGCGGGGTCGCTAACATTCAGTACTTC. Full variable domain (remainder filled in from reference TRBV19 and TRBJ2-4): DGGITQSPKYLFRKEGQNVTLSCEQNLNHDAMYWYRQDPGQGLRLIYYSQIVNDFQKGDIAEGYSVSREKKESFPLTVTSAQKNPTAFYLCASSRGGVANIQYFGAGTRLSVL.

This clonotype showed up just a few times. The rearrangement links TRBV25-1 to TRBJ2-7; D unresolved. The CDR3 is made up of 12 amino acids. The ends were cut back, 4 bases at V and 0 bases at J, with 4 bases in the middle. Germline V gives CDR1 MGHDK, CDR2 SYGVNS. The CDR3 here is CASSVSSYEQYF. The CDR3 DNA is TGTGCCAGCAGTGTGAGCTCCTACGAGCAGTACTTC.

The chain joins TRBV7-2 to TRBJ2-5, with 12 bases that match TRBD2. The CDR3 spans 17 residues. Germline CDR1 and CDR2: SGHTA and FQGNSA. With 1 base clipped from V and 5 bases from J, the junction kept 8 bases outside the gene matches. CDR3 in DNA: TGTGCCAGCAGCTTAGTGTCTAGCGGGGGGGCCCGTGAGACCCAGTACTTC. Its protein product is CASSLVSSGGARETQYF.

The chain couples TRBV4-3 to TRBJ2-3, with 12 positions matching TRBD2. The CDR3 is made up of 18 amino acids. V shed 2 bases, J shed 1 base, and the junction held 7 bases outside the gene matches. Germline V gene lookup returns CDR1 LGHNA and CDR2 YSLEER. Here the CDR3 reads CASSQFSLAGGRTDTQYF. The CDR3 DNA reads TGCGCCAGCAGCCAATTTTCACTAGCGGGGGGACGCACAGATACGCAGTATTTT.

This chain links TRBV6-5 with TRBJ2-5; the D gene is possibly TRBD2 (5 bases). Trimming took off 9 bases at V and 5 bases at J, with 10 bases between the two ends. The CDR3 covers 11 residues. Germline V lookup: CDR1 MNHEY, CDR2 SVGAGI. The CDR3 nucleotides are TGTGCCAGTGTGAGGGAGGAGACCCAGTACTTC. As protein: CASVREETQYF.

Written as DNA, the CDR3 is TGTGCCAGCAGCCAAGCGACAGCCTCGAACACCGGGGAGCTGTTTTTT. It translates to CASSQATASNTGELFF. The V call is TRBV4-2, the J call TRBJ2-2; a possible D gene is TRBD1 (5 bases). This CDR3 has 16 residues. Trimming removed 1 base from V and 0 bases from J, with 9 bases in between. Germline V gives CDR1 LGHNA, CDR2 YNFKEQ.

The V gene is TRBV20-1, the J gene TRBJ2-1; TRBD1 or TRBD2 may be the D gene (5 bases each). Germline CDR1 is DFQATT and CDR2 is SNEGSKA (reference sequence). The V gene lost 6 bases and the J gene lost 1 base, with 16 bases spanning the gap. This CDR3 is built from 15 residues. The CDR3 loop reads CSADPRDGSYNEQFF. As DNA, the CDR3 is TGCAGTGCGGACCCCCGGGACGGGTCCTACAATGAGCAGTTCTTC.

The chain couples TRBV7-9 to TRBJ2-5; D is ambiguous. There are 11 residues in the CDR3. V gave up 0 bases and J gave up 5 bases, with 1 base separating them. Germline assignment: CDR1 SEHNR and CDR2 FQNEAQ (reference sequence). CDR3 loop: CASSLAETQYF. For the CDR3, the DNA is TGTGCCAGCAGCTTAGCGGAGACCCAGTACTTC.

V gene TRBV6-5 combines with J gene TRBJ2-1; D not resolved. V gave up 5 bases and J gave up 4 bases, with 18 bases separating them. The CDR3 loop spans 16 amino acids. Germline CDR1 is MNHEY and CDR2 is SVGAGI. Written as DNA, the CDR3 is TGTGCCAGCAGTAACCCCGGTGATGGCCTATACAATGAGCAGTTCTTC. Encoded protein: CASSNPGDGLYNEQFF.

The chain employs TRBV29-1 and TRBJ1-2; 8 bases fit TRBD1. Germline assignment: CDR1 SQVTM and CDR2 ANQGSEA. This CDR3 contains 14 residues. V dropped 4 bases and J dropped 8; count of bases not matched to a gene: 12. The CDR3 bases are TGCAGCGTTGGCTCGGACAGGGTCCCTAGGGGCTACACCTTC. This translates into CSVGSDRVPRGYTF.

The CDR3 sequence is CASSRPDSSRTQYF. As DNA, the CDR3 is TGTGCCAGCAGTCGCCCGGACTCGTCAAGGACCCAGTACTTC. V and J are TRBV6-2 or TRBV6-3 and TRBJ2-5; a possible D gene is TRBD2 (5 bases). Trimming removed 5 bases at V and 7 bases at J, with 17 bases between. Germline V gives CDR1 MNHEY, CDR2 SVGEGT. This CDR3 spans 14 amino acids.

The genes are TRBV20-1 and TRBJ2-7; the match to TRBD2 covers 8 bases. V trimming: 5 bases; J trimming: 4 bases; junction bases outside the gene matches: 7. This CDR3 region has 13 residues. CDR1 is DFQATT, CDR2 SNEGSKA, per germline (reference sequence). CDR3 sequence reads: CSAPGLARYEQYF. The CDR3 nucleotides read TGCAGTGCTCCCGGACTAGCTAGGTACGAGCAGTACTTC.

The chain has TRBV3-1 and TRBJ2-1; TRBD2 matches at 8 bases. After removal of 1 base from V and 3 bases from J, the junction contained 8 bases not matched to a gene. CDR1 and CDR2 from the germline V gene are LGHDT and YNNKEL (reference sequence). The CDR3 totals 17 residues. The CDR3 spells CASSQVIGRGDYNEQFF. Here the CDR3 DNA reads TGTGCCAGCAGCCAAGTTATCGGGCGGGGGGACTACAATGAGCAGTTCTTC.

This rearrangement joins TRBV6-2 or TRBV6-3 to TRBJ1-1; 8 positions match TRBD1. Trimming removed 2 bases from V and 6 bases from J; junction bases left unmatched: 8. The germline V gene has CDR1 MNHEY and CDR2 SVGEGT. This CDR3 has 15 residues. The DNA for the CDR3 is TGTGCCAGCAGTTACGCAACAGGGGGAGCCGCTGAAGCTTTCTTT. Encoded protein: CASSYATGGAAEAFF.

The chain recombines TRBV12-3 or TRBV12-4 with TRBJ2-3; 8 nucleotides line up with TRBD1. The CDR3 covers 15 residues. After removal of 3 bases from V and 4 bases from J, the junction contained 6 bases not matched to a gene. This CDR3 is CASSLNGRGPDTQYF. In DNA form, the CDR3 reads TGTGCCAGCAGTTTGAACGGCAGGGGGCCAGATACGCAGTATTTT.

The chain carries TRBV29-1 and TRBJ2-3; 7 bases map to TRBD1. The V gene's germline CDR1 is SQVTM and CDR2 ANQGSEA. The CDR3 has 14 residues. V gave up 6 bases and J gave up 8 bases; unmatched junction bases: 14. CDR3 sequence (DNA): TGCAGCGTAGCCGCCGGGACAGACCCCGGTACGCAGTATTTT. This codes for CSVAAGTDPGTQYF.

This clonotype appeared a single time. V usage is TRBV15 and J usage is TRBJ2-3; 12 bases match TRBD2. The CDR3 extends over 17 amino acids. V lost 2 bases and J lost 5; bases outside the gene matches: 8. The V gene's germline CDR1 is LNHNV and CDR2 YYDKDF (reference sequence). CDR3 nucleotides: TGTGCCACCAGCAGACATTCTAGCGGGGGGGCCGGAGATACGCAGTATTTT. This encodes CATSRHSSGGAGDTQYF.

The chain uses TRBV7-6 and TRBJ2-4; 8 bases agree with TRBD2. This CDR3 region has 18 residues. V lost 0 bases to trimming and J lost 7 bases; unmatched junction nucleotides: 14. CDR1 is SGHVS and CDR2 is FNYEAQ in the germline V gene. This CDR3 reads CASSLARGSGGLSNIQYF. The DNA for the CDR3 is TGTGCCAGCAGCTTAGCGAGGGGCAGCGGGGGTCTCAGTAACATTCAGTACTTC.

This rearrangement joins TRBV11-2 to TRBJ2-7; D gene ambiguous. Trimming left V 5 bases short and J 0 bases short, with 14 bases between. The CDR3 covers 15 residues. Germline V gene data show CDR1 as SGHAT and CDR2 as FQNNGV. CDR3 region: CASSITLGSSYEQYF. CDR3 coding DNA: TGTGCCAGCAGCATAACTCTGGGCAGCTCCTACGAGCAGTACTTC.